Each of the 24 T cell receptor beta chains below was sequenced from the same sample in a study of T cell clones after liver transplantation. Profiling relied on immunoSEQ multiplex PCR, and the TCRdb table lists in-frame clones only, not all of them. The table lists roughly 50,000 clones, approximately 84% of them singletons. This specimen was CD4+ T cells from blood, taken before liver transplant. These receptors were collected from a human donor who received a liver transplant.

The chain is built from TRBV10-3 and TRBJ2-5, with D tentatively TRBD1 (6 bases). This CDR3 is built from 15 residues. Per the germline V gene, CDR1 is ENHRY and CDR2 is SYGVKD. The V end lost 5 bases, the J end lost 5 bases, and 18 bases lay between the germline ends. The DNA for the CDR3 is TGTGCCATCAGTCCGACCCAGACAGGCTGGGAGACCCAGTACTTC. It encodes CAISPTQTGWETQYF.

The chain combines TRBV7-2 with TRBJ2-1; 7 bases are a match to TRBD2. The CDR3 length is 11 residues. CDR1 SGHTA and CDR2 FQGNSA come from the germline V gene. J gave up 12 bases and V 3 bases, and 2 bases lay outside the gene matches. In nucleotides, the CDR3 is TGTGCCAGCAGCTTTTCGGGGGGGCAGTTCTTC. The encoded protein is CASSFSGGQFF.

The chain couples TRBV15 to TRBJ2-5; perhaps TRBD2 as D (6 bases). The V end lost 8 bases, the J end lost 7 bases, and 23 bases lay between the germline ends. The CDR3 is made up of 15 amino acids. Germline values: CDR1 LNHNV, CDR2 YYDKDF (reference sequence). The DNA for the CDR3 is TGTGCCACCGGGCAGGGCTCCGGAGGGGTTGGGACCCAGTACTTC. Amino acids: CATGQGSGGVGTQYF. Full variable domain (outside the CDR3, taken from reference TRBV15 and TRBJ2-5): DAMVIQNPRYQVTQFGKPVTLSCSQTLNHNVMYWYQQKSSQAPKLLFHYYDKDFNNEADTPDNFQSRRPNTSFCFLDIRSPGLGDTAMYLCATGQGSGGVGTQYFGPGTRLLVL.

This clone was picked up one time. The V call is TRBV20-1, the J call TRBJ2-5; D is ambiguous. Germline V gene sequence: CDR1 DFQATT, CDR2 SNEGSKA (reference sequence). The CDR3 sequence is 11 residues long. Trimming cost V 3 bases and J 4 bases, with 6 bases left between them. CDR3 DNA: TGCAGTGCTAGGAACGCAGAGACCCAGTACTTC. It encodes CSARNAETQYF.

V usage is TRBV7-2 and J usage is TRBJ2-2; D may be TRBD2 (5 bases). The length of the CDR3 is 14 residues. Germline V gene data show CDR1 as SGHTA and CDR2 as FQGNSA. Trimming left V 5 bases short and J 0 bases short, with 7 bases between. The CDR3 DNA follows: TGTGCCAGCAGCCCGGACTCGAACACCGGGGAGCTGTTTTTT. Its protein is CASSPDSNTGELFF.

This clone has only a few counts. The chain has TRBV7-9 and TRBJ1-2, with D tentatively TRBD1 (5 bases). The germline gives CDR1 SEHNR, CDR2 FQNEAQ (reference sequence). Trimming took off 1 base at V and 5 bases at J, with 5 bases between the two ends. This CDR3 contains 12 residues. CDR3 region: CASSLEGYGYTF. CDR3 DNA sequence: TGTGCCAGCAGCTTAGAGGGGTATGGCTACACCTTC.

CDR3 amino acids: CASSLGSDRGYYEQYF. The CDR3 DNA is TGTGCCAGCAGCTTAGGGTCTGACAGGGGGTACTACGAGCAGTACTTC. The chain has TRBV7-2 and TRBJ2-7, with 9 bases aligning to TRBD1. Trimming cost V 1 base and J 3 bases; bases outside gene matches: 7. This CDR3 comprises 16 residues. The V gene's germline CDR1 is SGHTA and CDR2 FQGNSA.

The V call is TRBV7-2, the J call TRBJ1-5; TRBD1 might be the D (6 bases). With 0 bases removed from V and 5 bases from J, the gap between germline ends came to 14 bases. CDR1 and CDR2 (germline): SGHTA, FQGNSA. CDR3 size: 16 residues. This CDR3 reads CASSLASWGADQPQHF. CDR3 DNA: TGTGCCAGCAGCTTAGCGTCGTGGGGGGCGGATCAGCCCCAGCATTTT.

The chain carries TRBV11-2 and TRBJ1-3, with D unresolved. V was cut by 3 bases and J by 0 bases, with 12 bases left in between. This CDR3 contains 16 residues. In germline, CDR1 is SGHAT, CDR2 FQNNGV. CDR3: CASSFGPGFSGNTIYF. The CDR3 DNA is TGTGCCAGCAGCTTTGGTCCGGGGTTCTCTGGAAACACCATATATTTT. The entire variable domain, with the rest obtained from reference TRBV11-2 and TRBJ1-3, is as follows: EAGVAQSPRYKIIEKRQSVAFWCNPISGHATLYWYQQILGQGPKLLIQFQNNGVVDDSQLPKDRFSAERLKGVDSTLKIQPAKLEDSAVYLCASSFGPGFSGNTIYFGEGSWLTVV.

The chain carries TRBV4-2 and TRBJ2-7; 8 bases are a match to TRBD1. This CDR3 is 15 amino acids long. The ends lost 1 base at V and 3 bases at J; junction bases unmatched: 5. Per germline, CDR1 LGHNA and CDR2 YNFKEQ. CDR3 nucleotide sequence: TGTGCCAGCAGCCAAGTTGTTGGACAGGGCTACGAGCAGTACTTC. This translates into CASSQVVGQGYEQYF.

This clone appeared once. The chain couples TRBV19 to TRBJ2-3, with 7 nucleotides matching TRBD1. The V gene's germline CDR1 is LNHDA and CDR2 SQIVND (reference sequence). The length of the CDR3 is 16 residues. The V and J ends lost 8 bases and 6 bases, in that order; junction bases with no gene match: 17. The CDR3 loop reads CASYPGPGQRKDTQYF. The CDR3 DNA follows: TGTGCCAGTTACCCGGGTCCGGGACAGCGTAAGGATACGCAGTATTTT. The full variable domain, its missing parts supplied by reference TRBV19 and TRBJ2-3, is DGGITQSPKYLFRKEGQNVTLSCEQNLNHDAMYWYRQDPGQGLRLIYYSQIVNDFQKGDIAEGYSVSREKKESFPLTVTSAQKNPTAFYLCASYPGPGQRKDTQYFGPGTRLTVL.

CDR3 nucleotides: TGTGCCAGCAGTGAATTTAGGGGACAAATAAGCTACACCTTC. As protein: CASSEFRGQISYTF. The gene calls are TRBV25-1 and TRBJ1-2, with D possibly matching TRBD1 (6 bases). Germline CDR1 reads MGHDK; CDR2 reads SYGVNS. The CDR3 covers 14 residues. V was cut by 1 base and J by 9 bases, with 15 bases left in between.

The V and J genes are TRBV6-1 and TRBJ2-5; 7 bases match TRBD1. The V gene's germline CDR1 is MNHNS and CDR2 SASEGT. V lost 7 bases, J lost 2 bases, and 7 bases stayed unmatched. The CDR3 spans 14 residues. DNA for the CDR3: TGTGCCAGCAACAGGGGAATTTTGCAAGAGACCCAGTACTTC. Translated, it gives CASNRGILQETQYF.

The gene calls are TRBV9 and TRBJ2-5; TRBD1 or TRBD2 may be the D gene (6 bases each). The V gene lost 3 bases and the J gene lost 5 bases, with 17 bases spanning the gap. Germline V CDR1 and CDR2: SGDLS, YYNGEE. The CDR3 loop spans 15 amino acids. The CDR3 loop is CASSGGATLRETQYF. As DNA, the CDR3 is TGTGCCAGCAGCGGGGGGGCCACTTTAAGGGAGACCCAGTACTTC.

The chain employs TRBV29-1 and TRBJ1-1; D is unclear. In germline, CDR1 is SQVTM, CDR2 ANQGSEA. The CDR3 runs 14 residues. Trimming removed 4 bases from V and 0 bases from J, with 12 bases in between. The CDR3 is CSVAVTGMNTEAFF. CDR3 sequence (DNA): TGCAGCGTTGCAGTGACGGGAATGAACACTGAAGCTTTCTTT.

The V call is TRBV10-3, the J call TRBJ2-6; D not certain. CDR1 and CDR2 (germline): ENHRY, SYGVKD. V lost 4 bases, J lost 0 bases, and 7 bases lay in between. This CDR3 contains 15 residues. CDR3 coding DNA: TGTGCCATCAGTGCCGAGACCTCTGGGGCCAACGTCCTGACTTTC. Its protein is CAISAETSGANVLTF.

The gene calls are TRBV6-5 and TRBJ1-1; tentatively, D is TRBD1 (5 bases). The CDR3 sequence is 12 residues long. Germline assignment: CDR1 MNHEY and CDR2 SVGAGI. Trimming removed 2 bases at V and 11 bases at J, with 12 bases between. The CDR3 region is CASSYGGETAFF. CDR3 DNA: TGTGCCAGCAGTTACGGGGGGGAGACCGCTTTCTTT.

The chain combines TRBV6-5 with TRBJ2-2, with 12 bases fitting TRBD2. Germline assignment: CDR1 MNHEY and CDR2 SVGAGI. CDR3 length: 15 residues. V was pared by 5 bases and J by 6 bases, with 4 bases of the junction left unmatched. The DNA of the CDR3 is TGTGCCAGCAGTCTAGCGGGAGGGAGGTCCGGGGAGCTGTTTTTT. Its protein is CASSLAGGRSGELFF.

The chain couples TRBV28 to TRBJ2-5; 7 bases fit TRBD1. The CDR3 has 16 amino acids. Germline CDR1 and CDR2: MDHEN and SYDVKM. After removal of 0 bases from V and 3 bases from J, the junction contained 7 bases not matched to a gene. This chain's CDR3 is CASSLWFEQGKETQYF. For the CDR3, the DNA is TGTGCCAGCAGTTTATGGTTTGAACAGGGGAAAGAGACCCAGTACTTC.

This clone was seen a few times. This chain connects TRBV7-3 to TRBJ2-2; possibly TRBD1 or TRBD2 for D (6 bases each). Per germline, CDR1 SGHTA and CDR2 FQGTGA. V shed 5 bases and J shed 3 bases, with 16 bases lying between them. This CDR3 region has 16 residues. Here the CDR3 DNA reads TGTGCCAGCAGCCCCTTGGTGGGGGGCGACACCGGGGAGCTGTTTTTT. Encoded protein: CASSPLVGGDTGELFF.

The CDR3 DNA sequence: TGTGCCACCAGCAGAGATAGAGGGGTTGAGCAGTACTTC. This codes for CATSRDRGVEQYF. This sequence joins TRBV15 and TRBJ2-7; D is tentatively TRBD1 or TRBD2 (5 bases each). V was cut by 0 bases and J by 7 bases, with 10 bases left in between. The CDR3 contains 13 residues. Germline V gene data show CDR1 as LNHNV and CDR2 as YYDKDF (reference sequence).

V usage is TRBV5-6 and J usage is TRBJ2-1, with no clear D. CDR3 length: 13 residues. The V gene's germline CDR1 is SGHDT and CDR2 YYEEEE. Trimming took 1 base from V and 8 from J, leaving 10 bases between them. The CDR3 DNA reads TGTGCCAGCAGCTTGAAGGGTCCAGATGAGCAGTTCTTC. Translating it yields CASSLKGPDEQFF.

The rearrangement links TRBV7-3 to TRBJ2-3, with 7 bases identical to TRBD2. Unmatched junction bases numbered 8, after V lost 6 bases and J lost 11 bases. The CDR3 is made up of 12 amino acids. Per germline, CDR1 SGHTA and CDR2 FQGTGA. CDR3 bases: TGTGCCAGCAGTAACGGGGGGTCCGTGCAGTATTTT. Translated: CASSNGGSVQYF. Filled out from reference TRBV7-3 and TRBJ2-3, the complete variable domain reads GAGVSQTPSNKVTEKGKYVELRCDPISGHTALYWYRQSLGQGPEFLIYFQGTGAADDSGLPNDRFFAVRPEGSVSTLKIQRTERGDSAVYLCASSNGGSVQYFGPGTRLTVL.

This chain links TRBV6-4 with TRBJ2-7, with D possibly being TRBD1 (6 bases). Trimming removed 11 bases at V and 3 bases at J, with 17 bases between. CDR1 MRHNA and CDR2 SNTAGT come from the germline V gene. This CDR3 region has 13 residues. The CDR3 is CAANRVSGYEQYF. CDR3 nucleotide sequence: TGTGCCGCCAACAGGGTTTCTGGCTACGAGCAGTACTTC.